This TCR beta chain was sequenced during a study of response to subunit inactivated influenza vaccine. Study-level results: Each seasonal flu vaccination may recruit only limited new T cells, authors suggested.

From the RT-PCR reads, TCRdb called clonotypes with MiXCR, one entry per CDR3 protein. The table has 650,000 to 700,000 distinct CDR3 sequences, about a sixth seen once. Comment on this clonotype: Its antigen remains unidentified.

The germline CDR1 and CDR2 sequences are SQVTM and ANQGSEA. The junction had 9 bases not matched to a gene; V was cut back by 0 bases and J by 4 bases. The CDR3 is 16 residues long. Sample: PBMCs from blood, taken 12 days after vaccination. This receptor was identified in a man aged 50-59 years who received an inactivated influenza vaccine. The chain joins TRBV29-1 to TRBJ2-1; 7 positions match TRBD1. The CDR3 loop is CSVEDTRRGIYNEQFF. The CDR3 nucleotides are TGCAGCGTTGAAGATACCCGCAGGGGGATTTACAATGAGCAGTTCTTC.